One sample yielded the 18 T cell receptor beta chains listed below, sequenced in a study of blood T cell repertoires in COVID-19. Sequencing used immunoSEQ multiplex PCR; TCRdb keeps in-frame clones, though not all of them. The top ten hold about 12% of the sample, which has roughly 42,000 clones, 70% to 90% seen once. Material for sequencing was peripheral blood. These receptors came from a woman aged 65 to 85 in a cohort sampled during active COVID-19.

This clone was detected once. This chain links TRBV10-3 with TRBJ1-6; a weak D match, TRBD1 (5 bases). This CDR3 contains 14 residues. The germline V gene encodes CDR1 ENHRY and CDR2 SYGVKD. Trimming took 7 bases from V and 10 from J, leaving 17 bases between them. The CDR3 DNA is TGTGCCATCACTTCAGGGCTCGGGTGGTCACCCCTCCACTTT. Translated: CAITSGLGWSPLHF.

V gene TRBV6-1 combines with J gene TRBJ1-5; D remains unclear. The V gene lost 3 bases and the J gene lost 4 bases, with 7 bases spanning the gap. Germline loops: CDR1 MNHNS, CDR2 SASEGT. This CDR3 is built from 13 residues. The CDR3 protein is CASSEGRNQPQHF. CDR3 coding DNA: TGTGCCAGCAGTGAGGGGAGGAATCAGCCCCAGCATTTT.

This clone is judged medium-sized. CDR3 sequence reads: CASGEGRETQYF. Written as DNA, the CDR3 is TGTGCCAGCGGGGAGGGTCGAGAGACCCAGTACTTC. The genes are TRBV2 and TRBJ2-5; 7 positions match TRBD2. The CDR3 runs 12 residues. Germline CDR1 SNHLY, CDR2 FYNNEI. With V trimmed by 8 bases and J by 4 bases, 4 bases remained unmatched.

The chain carries TRBV18 and TRBJ2-1; 14 nucleotides line up with TRBD2. J was trimmed by 7 bases and V by 3 bases; bases with no gene match: 5. The germline V gene has CDR1 KGHSH and CDR2 LQKENI. This CDR3 contains 16 residues. Written as DNA, the CDR3 is TGTGCCAGCTCACCTGGACTAGCGGGAGGTGTGAATGAGCAGTTCTTC. As protein: CASSPGLAGGVNEQFF. The variable domain in full, with the rest retrieved from reference TRBV18 and TRBJ2-1, is NAGVMQNPRHLVRRRGQEARLRCSPMKGHSHVYWYRQLPEEGLKFMVYLQKENIIDESGMPKERFSAEFPKEGPSILRIQQVVRGDSAAYFCASSPGLAGGVNEQFFGPGTRLTVL.

The rearrangement joins TRBV5-4 to TRBJ2-1; TRBD2 aligns across 7 bases. This CDR3 region has 15 residues. Germline V gene data show CDR1 as SGHNT and CDR2 as YYREEE (reference sequence). The V segment lost 4 bases and the J segment 3 bases; nucleotides outside the gene matches: 7. In DNA, the CDR3 is TGTGCCAGCAGCGCGTCTAGCGGACTCTACAATGAGCAGTTCTTC. Amino acid sequence: CASSASSGLYNEQFF.

This clone was recorded only once. The CDR3: CASSFRQGTRDTQYF. The CDR3 coding sequence is TGTGCCAGCAGCTTCAGGCAGGGGACCCGGGATACGCAGTATTTT. The genes are TRBV5-6 and TRBJ2-3; perhaps TRBD1 as D (6 bases). Between the trimmed V and J ends, which lost 2 bases and 6 bases, there was a span of 16 bases. Germline CDR1 SGHDT, CDR2 YYEEEE. The CDR3 extends over 15 amino acids.

This sequence joins TRBV2 and TRBJ1-2; no definite D call. The CDR3 length is 14 residues. The germline V and J ends were trimmed by 7 bases and 3 bases, with 15 bases remaining between them. Per germline, CDR1 SNHLY and CDR2 FYNNEI. The CDR3 DNA sequence: TGTGCCAGCAAGTTAAGTCGGACTTACTATGGCTACACCTTC. Residues: CASKLSRTYYGYTF.

This clone has just a few counts. The J gene is TRBJ2-3, the V gene TRBV10-2; TRBD2 might be the D (6 bases). V lost 9 bases, J lost 0 bases, and 16 bases lay in between. Germline V gives CDR1 WSHSY, CDR2 SAAADI. This CDR3 is built from 15 residues. The CDR3 loop is CASKPLASSTDTQYF. The CDR3, as DNA: TGCGCCAGTAAACCCCTAGCGAGTAGCACAGATACGCAGTATTTT.

The chain combines TRBV4-2 with TRBJ2-5, with D maybe TRBD2 (6 bases). CDR1 is LGHNA and CDR2 is YNFKEQ in the germline V gene. V dropped 2 bases and J dropped 5 bases, with 18 bases sitting between them. The CDR3 is 16 amino acids. The CDR3 sequence is CASSQRTAPGEETQYF. Written as DNA, the CDR3 is TGTGCCAGCAGCCAAAGGACGGCACCGGGAGAGGAGACCCAGTACTTC.

The sample holds a few counts of this clone. This chain uses TRBV5-1 with TRBJ2-1, with a weak D call TRBD2 (7 bases). Trimming removed 4 bases from V and 2 bases from J, with 16 bases in between. CDR1 is SGHRS and CDR2 is YFSETQ in the germline V gene. CDR3 length equals 16 residues. For the CDR3, the DNA is TGCGCCAGCAGCACGCAGCCGGGGGGCACCTACAATGAGCAGTTCTTC. It yields the protein CASSTQPGGTYNEQFF.

This chain uses TRBV18 with TRBJ2-3, with D perhaps TRBD2 (5 bases). Germline-derived CDR1 and CDR2 are KGHSH and LQKENI. V was trimmed by 6 bases and J by 2 bases, leaving 18 bases between them. The CDR3 length is 16 residues. The CDR3 bases are TGTGCCAGCTCTCCGGGATACACGATCGACACAGATACGCAGTATTTT. It encodes CASSPGYTIDTDTQYF. Looking up the rest from reference TRBV18 and TRBJ2-3 gives the full variable domain: NAGVMQNPRHLVRRRGQEARLRCSPMKGHSHVYWYRQLPEEGLKFMVYLQKENIIDESGMPKERFSAEFPKEGPSILRIQQVVRGDSAAYFCASSPGYTIDTDTQYFGPGTRLTVL.

The gene calls are TRBV7-2 and TRBJ2-5; TRBD2 aligns across 8 bases. Per germline, CDR1 SGHTA and CDR2 FQGNSA. After removal of 1 base from V and 5 bases from J, the junction contained 12 bases not matched to a gene. The CDR3 has 17 residues. CDR3 sequence (DNA): TGTGCCAGCAGCTTAGGGGTTTCTAGCGGGCGGAGGGAGACCCAGTACTTC. It encodes CASSLGVSSGRRETQYF.

The chain carries TRBV9 and TRBJ1-2; possibly TRBD1 for D (6 bases). This CDR3 has 13 residues. The ends were cut back, 4 bases at V and 7 bases at J, with 14 bases in the middle. CDR1 is SGDLS and CDR2 is YYNGEE in the germline V gene. The CDR3: CASSQDSLSGYTF. The CDR3 DNA follows: TGTGCCAGCAGCCAGGACAGCCTGTCTGGCTACACCTTC. Filled out from reference TRBV9 and TRBJ1-2, the complete variable domain reads DSGVTQTPKHLITATGQRVTLRCSPRSGDLSVYWYQQSLDQGLQFLIQYYNGEERAKGNILERFSAQQFPDLHSELNLSSLELGDSALYFCASSQDSLSGYTFGSGTRLTVV.

Here the CDR3 reads CASSQDGGGTEAFF. The CDR3 DNA reads as TGTGCCAGCAGCCAGGACGGGGGAGGGACTGAAGCTTTCTTT. The genes are TRBV3-1 (or the pseudogene TRBV3-2) and TRBJ1-1, with a weak D call TRBD1 (5 bases). Trimming cost V 3 bases and J 5 bases, with 13 bases left between them. CDR3 length equals 14 residues. The germline gives CDR1 LGHDT, CDR2 YNNKEL (reference sequence).

The J gene is TRBJ2-7, the V gene TRBV3-1 (or the pseudogene TRBV3-2); 7 nucleotides align to TRBD1. The V gene's germline CDR1 is LGHDT and CDR2 YNNKEL (reference sequence). V was clipped by 5 bases and J by 7 bases; unmatched bases: 8. CDR3 length equals 13 residues. The CDR3 sequence is CASSSGTAAEQYF. The CDR3 bases are TGTGCCAGCAGCTCCGGGACAGCGGCAGAGCAGTACTTC.

The rearrangement links TRBV28 to TRBJ1-2, with D tentatively TRBD1 (5 bases). Trimming stripped 5 bases from V and 4 bases from J, with 11 bases between. Looked up from germline, CDR1 is MDHEN and CDR2 is SYDVKM. This CDR3 region has 13 residues. CDR3 in amino acids: CASSEDMIYGYTF. The CDR3 nucleotides read TGTGCCAGCAGTGAGGACATGATCTATGGCTACACCTTC.

The V and J genes are TRBV24-1 and TRBJ2-1; D not certain. V dropped 9 bases and J dropped 10 bases, with 12 bases sitting between them. CDR1 KGHDR and CDR2 SFDVKD come from the germline V gene. This CDR3 is 11 amino acids long. CDR3 amino acids: CATEEAREQFF. The CDR3 nucleotides read TGTGCCACCGAAGAGGCAAGGGAGCAGTTCTTC.

The rearrangement joins TRBV19 to TRBJ2-7; TRBD1 aligns across 11 bases. CDR3 length: 14 amino acids. CDR1 and CDR2 (germline): LNHDA, SQIVND (reference sequence). J gave up 6 bases and V 5 bases, and 6 bases lay outside the gene matches. The CDR3 bases are TGTGCCAGTAGTGGGACAGGGGGTTTAGGCGAGCAGTACTTC. Its protein is CASSGTGGLGEQYF.